This passage covers 30 T cell receptor beta chains from one sample sequenced in a study of blood T cell repertoires in COVID-19. Some clones are missing from TCRdb's copy, which holds only in-frame ones; the method was immunoSEQ multiplex PCR. The table shows under 450,000 clones, with about nine tenths occurring only once. Sequencing was done on a sample of peripheral blood. Receptors were obtained from a woman aged 35 to 49 with COVID-19, enrolled during active disease.

The V gene is TRBV11-3, the J gene TRBJ2-1, with 10 bases aligning to TRBD1. V gave up 5 bases and J gave up 5 bases; unmatched junction bases: 6. Germline loops: CDR1 SGHNT, CDR2 YENEEA. This CDR3 spans 15 amino acids. CDR3 region: CASSPRDRGNNEQFF. In DNA form, the CDR3 reads TGTGCCAGCAGCCCTCGGGACAGGGGAAACAATGAGCAGTTCTTC.

This chain joins TRBV7-9 and TRBJ1-1; TRBD1 might be the D (6 bases). Trimming cost V 4 bases and J 1 base, with 13 bases left between them. CDR1 SEHNR and CDR2 FQNEAQ come from the germline V gene (reference sequence). CDR3 length equals 15 residues. CDR3 sequence reads: CASSSNRDRNTEAFF. The DNA for the CDR3 is TGTGCCAGCAGCTCAAACAGGGATAGGAACACTGAAGCTTTCTTT.

V is TRBV5-6 and J is TRBJ2-2; D is uncertain. V lost 1 base and J 1 base, leaving 14 bases between the germline ends. Per the germline V gene, CDR1 is SGHDT and CDR2 is YYEEEE. The CDR3 totals 17 residues. The chain's CDR3 is CASSLLRHRMNTGELFF. In DNA, the CDR3 is TGTGCCAGCAGCTTGCTGAGACACCGAATGAACACCGGGGAGCTGTTTTTT.

The V and J genes are TRBV28 and TRBJ1-1; D remains ambiguous. CDR3 size: 12 residues. V dropped 6 bases and J dropped 5 bases, with 10 bases sitting between them. Looked up from germline, CDR1 is MDHEN and CDR2 is SYDVKM. The CDR3 region has the DNA TGTGCCAGCAGCCTTATCGGGACTGAAGCTTTCTTT. As protein: CASSLIGTEAFF.

This chain connects TRBV5-1 to TRBJ2-1; 11 bases are a match to TRBD2. The junction had 0 bases not matched to a gene; V was cut back by 0 bases and J by 1 base. This CDR3 contains 16 residues. Per the germline V gene, CDR1 is SGHRS and CDR2 is YFSETQ. The CDR3 spells CASSLGLAGSYNEQFF. The CDR3 coding sequence is TGCGCCAGCAGCTTGGGACTAGCGGGATCCTACAATGAGCAGTTCTTC.

This chain links TRBV6-2 or TRBV6-3 with TRBJ1-5, with D possibly TRBD1 on 6 matching bases. The CDR3 contains 14 residues. Per the germline V gene, CDR1 is MNHEY and CDR2 is SVGEGT. V dropped 5 bases and J dropped 7 bases, with 15 bases sitting between them. The CDR3 nucleotides read TGTGCCAGCAGTACAGGGAGAATCGGACAGCCCCAGCATTTT. This codes for CASSTGRIGQPQHF.

The sample holds a few counts of this clone. This chain links TRBV28 with TRBJ1-5, with TRBD1 matching 8 bases. The CDR3 length is 18 residues. Trimming at V came to 3 bases and at J to 0 bases, leaving 10 bases not matched to a gene. Germline V CDR1 and CDR2: MDHEN, SYDVKM. The CDR3 spells CASSFGTGAAVSNQPQHF. The CDR3 nucleotides are TGTGCCAGCAGTTTTGGGACAGGAGCCGCCGTTAGCAATCAGCCCCAGCATTTT.

The chain is built from TRBV6-5 and TRBJ2-7; 9 nucleotides align to TRBD1. Germline V gives CDR1 MNHEY, CDR2 SVGAGI. This CDR3 spans 13 amino acids. The J segment lost 2 bases and the V segment lost 6 bases, leaving 2 bases of the junction unmatched. This CDR3 reads CASRDRGPYEQYF. CDR3 coding DNA: TGTGCCAGCAGGGACAGGGGACCCTACGAGCAGTACTTC.

V usage is TRBV7-9 and J usage is TRBJ2-2; tentative D call: TRBD2 (6 bases). This CDR3 contains 17 residues. Trimming took 7 bases from V and 3 from J, leaving 21 bases between them. Germline CDR1 SEHNR, CDR2 FQNEAQ (reference sequence). CDR3 nucleotide sequence: TGTGCCAGCACCGATCTCGTGGGGGGAGGATACACCGGGGAGCTGTTTTTT. Amino acid sequence: CASTDLVGGGYTGELFF.

CDR3 region: CASSVGARLAIDEQFF. The CDR3 DNA reads as TGTGCCAGCAGCGTAGGTGCCCGGCTAGCGATCGATGAGCAGTTCTTC. J is TRBJ2-1 and V is TRBV9; TRBD2 might be the D (6 bases). The CDR3 consists of 16 residues. V was cut by 0 bases and J by 8 bases, with 18 bases left in between. Germline lookup yields CDR1 SGDLS and CDR2 YYNGEE. Together with reference TRBV9 and TRBJ2-1, the CDR3 gives the full variable domain: DSGVTQTPKHLITATGQRVTLRCSPRSGDLSVYWYQQSLDQGLQFLIQYYNGEERAKGNILERFSAQQFPDLHSELNLSSLELGDSALYFCASSVGARLAIDEQFFGPGTRLTVL.

The table lists this clone with a count of one. The gene calls are TRBV28 and TRBJ2-4; the match to TRBD1 covers 10 bases. The germline V gene encodes CDR1 MDHEN and CDR2 SYDVKM. This CDR3 is 15 amino acids long. Germline trimming cut 8 bases from V and 3 bases from J; bases unmatched to any gene: 7. Here the CDR3 DNA reads TGTGCCAGCTTATCCGGGACAGGGGACAAAAACATTCAGTACTTC. Translated, it gives CASLSGTGDKNIQYF.

The chain recombines TRBV18 with TRBJ1-6; D remains unclear. CDR3 length: 15 amino acids. Germline CDR1 and CDR2: KGHSH and LQKENI. Trimming took 3 bases from V and 7 from J, leaving 13 bases between them. The CDR3 bases are TGTGCCAGCTCACCCTTACCTAATGCCAATTCACCCCTCCACTTT. Translating gives CASSPLPNANSPLHF. Based on the CDR3 plus reference TRBV18 and TRBJ1-6, the full variable domain is NAGVMQNPRHLVRRRGQEARLRCSPMKGHSHVYWYRQLPEEGLKFMVYLQKENIIDESGMPKERFSAEFPKEGPSILRIQQVVRGDSAAYFCASSPLPNANSPLHFGNGTRLTVT.

Written as DNA, the CDR3 is TGTGCCAGCAGGCAAAGGTCAGGACAGGGGAACACCGGGGAGCTGTTTTTT. Its protein product is CASRQRSGQGNTGELFF. The chain carries TRBV7-9 and TRBJ2-2, with TRBD1 matching over 8 bases. This CDR3 has 17 amino acids. Germline CDR1 and CDR2: SEHNR and FQNEAQ (reference sequence). V lost 6 bases, J lost 1 base, and 10 bases stayed unmatched.

This rearrangement joins TRBV19 to TRBJ2-3, with TRBD2 matching 11 bases. The CDR3 runs 15 residues. With V trimmed by 3 bases and J by 2 bases, 1 base remained unmatched. Germline values: CDR1 LNHDA, CDR2 SQIVND (reference sequence). This CDR3 is CASSMTSGATDTQYF. CDR3 DNA: TGTGCCAGTAGTATGACTAGCGGGGCCACAGATACGCAGTATTTT.

The rearrangement uses TRBV5-1 and TRBJ2-3; possible D gene TRBD2, 6 bases. This CDR3 has 14 residues. V was shortened by 6 bases and J by 4 bases, with 15 bases between the two germline ends. Germline V gene lookup returns CDR1 SGHRS and CDR2 YFSETQ. CDR3 protein: CASMLGGTPDTQYF. The CDR3 DNA follows: TGCGCCAGCATGTTGGGCGGGACTCCAGATACGCAGTATTTT.

The chain combines TRBV27 with TRBJ1-5; maybe TRBD1 (6 bases). V shed 6 bases and J shed 0 bases, with 18 bases lying between them. There are 17 residues in the CDR3. Germline V lookup: CDR1 MNHEY, CDR2 SMNVEV (reference sequence). The CDR3 here is CASREKGGGYSNQPQHF. For the CDR3, the DNA is TGTGCCAGCAGGGAAAAGGGGGGGGGATATAGCAATCAGCCCCAGCATTTT.

The chain carries TRBV5-5 and TRBJ2-1; 10 positions agree with TRBD1. The CDR3 sequence is 15 residues long. Germline values: CDR1 SGHKS, CDR2 YYEKEE (reference sequence). V was pared by 4 bases and J by 5 bases, with 6 bases of the junction left unmatched. CDR3 region: CASSRDRGGHNEQFF. The CDR3, as DNA: TGTGCCAGCAGCCGGGACAGGGGCGGCCACAATGAGCAGTTCTTC.

The V and J genes are TRBV18 and TRBJ1-1, with 10 bases matching TRBD1. The V and J ends lost 3 bases and 1 base, in that order; junction bases with no gene match: 2. This CDR3 comprises 15 residues. Germline V gene lookup returns CDR1 KGHSH and CDR2 LQKENI. CDR3 amino acids: CASSPTGGKNTEAFF. In DNA form, the CDR3 reads TGTGCCAGCTCACCGACAGGGGGCAAGAACACTGAAGCTTTCTTT.

The rearrangement joins TRBV3-1 (or the pseudogene TRBV3-2) to TRBJ2-7; maybe TRBD2 (6 bases). The germline CDR1 and CDR2 sequences are LGHDT and YNNKEL (reference sequence). Deletions cut 4 bases from V and 2 bases from J, with 18 bases between. The CDR3 loop spans 16 amino acids. DNA of the CDR3: TGTGCCAGCAGCCCTTATACCATGGCGGGACCCTACGAGCAGTACTTC. Translation gives CASSPYTMAGPYEQYF.

V gene TRBV30 combines with J gene TRBJ2-2; TRBD1 might be the D (6 bases). The CDR3 is made up of 13 amino acids. Germline CDR1 GTSNPN, CDR2 SVGIG (reference sequence). The V and J ends lost 8 bases and 0 bases respectively, with 10 bases between them. The CDR3 region is CAQGFANTGELFF. For the CDR3, the DNA is TGTGCCCAGGGGTTTGCGAACACCGGGGAGCTGTTTTTT. Based on the CDR3 plus reference TRBV30 and TRBJ2-2, the full variable domain is SQTIHQWPATLVQPVGSPLSLECTVEGTSNPNLYWYRQAAGRGLQLLFYSVGIGQISSEVPQNLSASRPQDRQFILSSKKLLLSDSGFYLCAQGFANTGELFFGEGSRLTVL.

The CDR3 coding sequence is TGTGCCAGCAGCCGGACAGGGGACAATTCACCCCTCCACTTT. It specifies CASSRTGDNSPLHF. This chain uses TRBV7-3 with TRBJ1-6, with TRBD1 matching over 9 bases. J gave up 7 bases and V 5 bases, and 3 bases lay outside the gene matches. There are 14 residues in the CDR3. Looked up from germline, CDR1 is SGHTA and CDR2 is FQGTGA.

The chain links TRBV7-3 to TRBJ2-1, with 13 bases that match TRBD2. With 1 base clipped from V and 7 bases from J, the junction kept 4 bases outside the gene matches. This CDR3 spans 16 amino acids. CDR1 is SGHTA and CDR2 is FQGTGA in the germline V gene. DNA of the CDR3: TGTGCCAGCAGCTTAATCACACTAGCGGGGGGGAATGAGCAGTTCTTC. Protein product: CASSLITLAGGNEQFF. Using reference TRBV7-3 and TRBJ2-1 for the parts outside the CDR3, the full variable domain is GAGVSQTPSNKVTEKGKYVELRCDPISGHTALYWYRQSLGQGPEFLIYFQGTGAADDSGLPNDRFFAVRPEGSVSTLKIQRTERGDSAVYLCASSLITLAGGNEQFFGPGTRLTVL.

The chain couples TRBV28 to TRBJ1-1; 7 bases line up with TRBD1. The V gene's germline CDR1 is MDHEN and CDR2 SYDVKM. The ends lost 5 bases at V and 4 bases at J; junction bases unmatched: 7. The CDR3 length is 14 residues. The CDR3 DNA reads as TGTGCCAGCAGTCAACTAAGGGGGCTCACTGAAGCTTTCTTT. As protein: CASSQLRGLTEAFF.

In this sample, this clone turned up once. The chain couples TRBV19 to TRBJ1-2, with 9 bases identical to TRBD1. Germline V CDR1 and CDR2: LNHDA, SQIVND (reference sequence). The CDR3 spans 11 residues. V trimming: 5 bases; J trimming: 13 bases; junction bases outside the gene matches: 5. CDR3 sequence: CASSGTGRFTF. The CDR3 region has the DNA TGTGCCAGTAGTGGGACAGGGAGGTTCACCTTC.

CDR3 in DNA: TGTGCCAGTAGGACTATCGGAGATGTAGATGAAAAACTGTTTTTT. Translating gives CASRTIGDVDEKLFF. The chain couples TRBV19 to TRBJ1-4; D gene uncertain. Germline CDR1 LNHDA, CDR2 SQIVND (reference sequence). V lost 6 bases to trimming and J lost 6 bases, with 17 bases between them. The CDR3 runs to 15 residues.

The J gene is TRBJ2-3, the V gene TRBV27; 7 positions match TRBD2. V was clipped by 3 bases and J by 1 base; unmatched bases: 1. Per germline, CDR1 MNHEY and CDR2 SMNVEV (reference sequence). This CDR3 comprises 14 residues. The CDR3 DNA sequence: TGTGCCAGCAGTTTCAGCGGGGGCACAGATACGCAGTATTTT. Translated, it gives CASSFSGGTDTQYF.

V and J are TRBV30 and TRBJ2-1, with TRBD1 identical over 8 bases. Germline assignment: CDR1 GTSNPN and CDR2 SVGIG (reference sequence). This CDR3 has 14 residues. V gave up 4 bases and J gave up 5 bases; unmatched junction bases: 7. CDR3 in amino acids: CAWKRGTGDNEQFF. CDR3 nucleotides: TGTGCCTGGAAGAGAGGGACAGGAGACAATGAGCAGTTCTTC.

The DNA of the CDR3 is TGTGCCAGCAGCGGGGCAGGGGGATTTTACACTGAAGCTTTCTTT. As protein: CASSGAGGFYTEAFF. The rearrangement joins TRBV7-2 to TRBJ1-1; TRBD1 matches 7 bases. The CDR3 runs to 15 residues. The germline V gene has CDR1 SGHTA and CDR2 FQGNSA. Trimming at V came to 5 bases and at J to 3 bases, leaving 9 bases not matched to a gene.

V usage is TRBV28 and J usage is TRBJ1-2; D remains unclear. The V gene lost 6 bases and the J gene lost 7 bases, with 9 bases spanning the gap. The CDR3 loop spans 11 amino acids. The germline V gene has CDR1 MDHEN and CDR2 SYDVKM. CDR3 amino acids: CASRRSGGYTF. The DNA of the CDR3 is TGTGCCAGCAGACGGTCGGGTGGCTACACCTTC.

The chain uses TRBV20-1 and TRBJ1-1; 9 nucleotides line up with TRBD1. J lost 7 bases, V lost 3 bases, and 3 bases had no gene match. CDR3 size: 12 residues. CDR1 and CDR2 (germline): DFQATT, SNEGSKA (reference sequence). CDR3 coding DNA: TGCAGTGCTAGTAGGGACAGGGATGAAGCTTTCTTT. It codes for CSASRDRDEAFF.